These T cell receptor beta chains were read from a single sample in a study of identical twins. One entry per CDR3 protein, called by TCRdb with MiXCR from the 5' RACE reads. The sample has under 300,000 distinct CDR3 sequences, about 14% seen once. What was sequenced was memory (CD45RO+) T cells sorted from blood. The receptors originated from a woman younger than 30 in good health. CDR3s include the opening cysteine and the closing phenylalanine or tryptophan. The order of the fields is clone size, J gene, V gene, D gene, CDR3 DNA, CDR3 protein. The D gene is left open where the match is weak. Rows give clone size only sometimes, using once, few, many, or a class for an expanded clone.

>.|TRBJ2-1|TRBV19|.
TGTGCCAGTGATGCGGAGGGGGGGTTCAATGAGCAGTTCTTC
CASDAEGGFNEQFF
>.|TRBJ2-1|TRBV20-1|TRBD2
TGCAGTGCTGCTCGGACTAGCGGGAGGGATGAGCAGTTCTTC
CSAARTSGRDEQFF
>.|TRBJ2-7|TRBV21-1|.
TGTGCCAGCAGCAAATTGGGGGCAGGGGCAGAAGAGCAGTACTTC
CASSKLGAGAEEQYF
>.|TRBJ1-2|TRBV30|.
TGTGCCTGGAGTGTAGGCGACTATGGCTACACCTTC
CAWSVGDYGYTF
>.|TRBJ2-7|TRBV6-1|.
TGTGCCAGCAGAGAAAACCGGGACGCCGAGCAGTACTTC
CASRENRDAEQYF
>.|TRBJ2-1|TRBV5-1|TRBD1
TGCGCCAGCAGCATCTCGACAGGGACGGGTGAGCAGTTCTTC
CASSISTGTGEQFF
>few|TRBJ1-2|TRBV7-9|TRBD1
TGTGCCAGCAGCTCGACGACAGGGGTCTATGGCTACACCTTC
CASSSTTGVYGYTF
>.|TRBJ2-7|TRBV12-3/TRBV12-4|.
TGTGCCAGCAGTTCCCTGGCAGGGGCTTCCTACGAGCAGTACTTC
CASSSLAGASYEQYF
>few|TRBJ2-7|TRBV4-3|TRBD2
TGCGCCAGCAGCCAAGAGGGGGGATCTAGCGGGAGTACCTACGAGCAGTACTTC
CASSQEGGSSGSTYEQYF
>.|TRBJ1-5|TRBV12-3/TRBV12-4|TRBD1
TGTGCCAGCACCCTTACAGGGGGGAATCAGCCCCAGCATTTT
CASTLTGGNQPQHF
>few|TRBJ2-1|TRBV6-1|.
TGTGCCAGCAAAGTGGAAAGCTCCTACAATGAGCAGTTCTTC
CASKVESSYNEQFF